This TCR beta chain was identified during a study of blood T cell repertoires in COVID-19. The ends were cut back, 7 bases at V and 2 bases at J, with 17 bases in the middle. This CDR3 has 14 amino acids. From germline, CDR1 is SQVTM and CDR2 ANQGSEA. Profiled with immunoSEQ multiplex PCR; TCRdb holds only in-frame clones, not every one. The repertoire includes under 350,000 clones, 70% to 90% of them detected once, and roughly 11% sits in the top ten. The sequenced sample was peripheral blood. The chain couples TRBV29-1 to TRBJ2-5; TRBD2 might be the D (7 bases). This TCR came from a woman in her 70s with acute or convalescent COVID-19. This chain's CDR3 is CSAYSRGGQETQYF. Here the CDR3 DNA reads TGCAGCGCCTACTCGAGGGGGGGACAAGAGACCCAGTACTTC.